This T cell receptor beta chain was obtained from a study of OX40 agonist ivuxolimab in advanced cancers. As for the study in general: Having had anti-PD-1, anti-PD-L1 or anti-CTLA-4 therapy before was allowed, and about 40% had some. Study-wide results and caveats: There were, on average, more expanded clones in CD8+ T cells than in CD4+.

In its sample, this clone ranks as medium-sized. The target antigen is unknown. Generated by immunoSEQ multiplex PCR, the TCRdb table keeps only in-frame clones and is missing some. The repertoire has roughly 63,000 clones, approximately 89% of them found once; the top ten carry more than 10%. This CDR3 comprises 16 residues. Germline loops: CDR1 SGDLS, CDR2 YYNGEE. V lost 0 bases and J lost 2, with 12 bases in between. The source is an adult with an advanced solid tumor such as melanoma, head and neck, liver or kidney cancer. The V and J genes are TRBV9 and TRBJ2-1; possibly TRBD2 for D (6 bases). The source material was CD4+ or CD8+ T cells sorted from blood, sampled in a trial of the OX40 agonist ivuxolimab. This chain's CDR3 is CASSVVGSGPYNEQFF. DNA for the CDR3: TGTGCCAGCAGCGTAGTGGGTAGCGGTCCCTACAATGAGCAGTTCTTC.